This TCR beta chain is drawn from a study of blood T cells in healthy people across ages. Notes on the study in general: Diversity was estimated from one million T cells, and these estimates were considered underestimates.

The study drew donors from healthy Caucasian individuals in Russia aged about 6 to 100. A second PCR of 7 to 11 cycles used a sample-barcoded 5' primer and a J-beta primer mix. A single record per CDR3 protein comes from TCRdb applying MiXCR to the 5' RACE reads. Found here are around 1,500,000 distinct CDR3 sequences, roughly 30% of them singletons; the top ten hold less than 9.5%. J lost 3 bases, V lost 6 bases, and 11 bases had no gene match. The CDR3 covers 16 residues. In germline, CDR1 is LNHNV, CDR2 YYDKDF (reference sequence). This clonotype was observed many times. Its antigen is currently unknown.

J is TRBJ2-4 and V is TRBV15; TRBD1 agrees at 7 bases. This TCR derives from a woman younger than 45 in good health. The sequenced sample was blood. The CDR3 DNA reads as TGTGCCACCAGTCCCGAGAGGGACAGCCTCAAAAACATTCAGTACTTC. This codes for CATSPERDSLKNIQYF.